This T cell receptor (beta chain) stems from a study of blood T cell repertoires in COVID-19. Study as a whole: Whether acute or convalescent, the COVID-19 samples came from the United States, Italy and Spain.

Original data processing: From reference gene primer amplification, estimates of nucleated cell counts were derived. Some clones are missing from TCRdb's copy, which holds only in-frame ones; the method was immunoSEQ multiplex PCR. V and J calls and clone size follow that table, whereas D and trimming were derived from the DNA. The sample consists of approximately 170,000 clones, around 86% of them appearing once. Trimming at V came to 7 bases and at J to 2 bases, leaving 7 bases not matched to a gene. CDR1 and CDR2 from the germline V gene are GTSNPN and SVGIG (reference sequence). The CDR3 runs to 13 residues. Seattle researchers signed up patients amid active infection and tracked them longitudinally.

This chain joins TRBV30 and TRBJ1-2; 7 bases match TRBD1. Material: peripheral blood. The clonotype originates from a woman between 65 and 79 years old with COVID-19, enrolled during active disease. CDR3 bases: TGTGCCTCACAGGGGCAAAACAACTATGGCTACACCTTC. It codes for CASQGQNNYGYTF. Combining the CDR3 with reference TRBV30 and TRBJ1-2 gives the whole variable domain SQTIHQWPATLVQPVGSPLSLECTVEGTSNPNLYWYRQAAGRGLQLLFYSVGIGQISSEVPQNLSASRPQDRQFILSSKKLLLSDSGFYLCASQGQNNYGYTFGSGTRLTVV.